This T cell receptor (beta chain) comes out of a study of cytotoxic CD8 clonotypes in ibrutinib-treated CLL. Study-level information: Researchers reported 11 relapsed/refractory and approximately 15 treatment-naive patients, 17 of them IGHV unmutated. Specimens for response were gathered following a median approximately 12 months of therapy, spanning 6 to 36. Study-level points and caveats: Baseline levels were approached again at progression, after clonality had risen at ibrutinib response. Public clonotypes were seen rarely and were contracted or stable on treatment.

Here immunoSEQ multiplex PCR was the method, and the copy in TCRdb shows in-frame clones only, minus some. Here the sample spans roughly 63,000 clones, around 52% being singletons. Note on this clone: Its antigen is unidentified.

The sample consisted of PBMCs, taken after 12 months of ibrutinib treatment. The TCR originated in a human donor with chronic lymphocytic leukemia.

The CDR3 region is CASSYRDSRGYTF. For the CDR3, the DNA is TGTGCCAGCTCATACCGGGACAGCCGCGGCTACACCTTC. The chain has TRBV27 and TRBJ1-2; 7 positions match TRBD1. Looked up from germline, CDR1 is MNHEY and CDR2 is SMNVEV (reference sequence). Trimming took 8 bases from V and 8 from J; bases not matched to a gene: 11. The CDR3 spans 13 residues.